Listed here are 4 T cell receptor beta chains from one sample, sequenced in a study of CD8 T cells in Susac syndrome. 0.5 to 1 ug RNA was reverse transcribed with random hexamers. Using its own MiXCR run on the immunoSEQ multiplex PCR reads, TCRdb lists one record per CDR3 protein. Of 80,000 or so distinct CDR3 sequences in the sample, approximately 94% are singletons; the top ten hold around 0.25%. Sequences were obtained from CD8+ T cells from PBMCs. The receptors were gathered from a human donor in good health.

V and J are TRBV9 and TRBJ2-5, with D hard to call. The CDR3 loop spans 12 amino acids. Germline V gene sequence: CDR1 SGDLS, CDR2 YYNGEE. Trimming stripped 3 bases from V and 4 bases from J, with 7 bases between. CDR3 sequence: CASSDGGETQYF. The CDR3 nucleotides are TGTGCCAGCAGCGACGGCGGAGAGACCCAGTACTTC.

The CDR3 sequence is CASSILQINTEAFF. Here the CDR3 DNA reads TGTGCCAGTAGTATCCTACAGATTAACACTGAAGCTTTCTTT. The chain couples TRBV19 to TRBJ1-1; D gene uncertain. This CDR3 comprises 14 residues. Germline lookup yields CDR1 LNHDA and CDR2 SQIVND (reference sequence). Trimming cost V 3 bases and J 2 bases, with 10 bases left between them. Full variable domain (outside the CDR3, taken from reference TRBV19 and TRBJ1-1): DGGITQSPKYLFRKEGQNVTLSCEQNLNHDAMYWYRQDPGQGLRLIYYSQIVNDFQKGDIAEGYSVSREKKESFPLTVTSAQKNPTAFYLCASSILQINTEAFFGQGTRLTVV.

The rearrangement links TRBV21-1 to TRBJ1-2. TRBV21-1 counts as a pseudogene. There are 17 residues in the CDR3. CDR3 sequence: CASSTTLQGRGGDGYTF. The CDR3 DNA is TGTGCCAGCAGCACAACGCTACAAGGAAGGGGAGGCGATGGCTACACCTTC.

The rearrangement links TRBV5-1 to TRBJ1-1; possible D gene TRBD1, 5 bases. Trimming stripped 5 bases from V and 5 bases from J, with 10 bases between. Germline lookup yields CDR1 SGHRS and CDR2 YFSETQ. CDR3 length: 12 residues. In DNA form, the CDR3 reads TGCGCCAGCAGTGGGGGATCTACTGAAGCTTTCTTT. This gives the protein CASSGGSTEAFF.